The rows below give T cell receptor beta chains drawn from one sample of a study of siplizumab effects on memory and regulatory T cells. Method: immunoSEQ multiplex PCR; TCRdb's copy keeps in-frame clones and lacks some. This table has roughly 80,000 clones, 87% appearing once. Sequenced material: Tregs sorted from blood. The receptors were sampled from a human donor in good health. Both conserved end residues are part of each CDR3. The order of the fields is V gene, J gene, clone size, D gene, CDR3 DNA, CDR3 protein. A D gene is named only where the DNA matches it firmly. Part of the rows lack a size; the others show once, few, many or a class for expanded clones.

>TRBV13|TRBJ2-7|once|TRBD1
TGTGCCAGCAGCTTGAAACAGGGGGGTGCCTACGAGCAGTACTTC
CASSLKQGGAYEQYF
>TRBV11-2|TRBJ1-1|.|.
TGTGCCAGCAGCTCCATCCCCGAAGCTTTCTTT
CASSSIPEAFF
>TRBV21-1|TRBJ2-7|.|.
TGTGCCAGCAGCAAAGGGGGGCGGGACACAGCCTACGAGCAGTACTTC
CASSKGGRDTAYEQYF
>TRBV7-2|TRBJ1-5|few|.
TGTGCCAGCAGCCCAGGGTTACTCGGTAATCAGCCCCAGCATTTT
CASSPGLLGNQPQHF
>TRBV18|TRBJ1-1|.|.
TGTGCCAGCTCACCAGTTCCGGGACGCCAAACTGAAGCTTTCTTT
CASSPVPGRQTEAFF
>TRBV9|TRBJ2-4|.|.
TGTGCCAGCAGCGTAGACGTGGGACCCCTAAACATTCAGTACTTC
CASSVDVGPLNIQYF
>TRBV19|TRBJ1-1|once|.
TGTGCCAGTAGTCCCCAGGGCAGGGGCGGAACTGAAGCTTTCTTT
CASSPQGRGGTEAFF
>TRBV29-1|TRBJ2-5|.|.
TGCAGCGTTTCACCCCCGGAAGAGACCCAGTACTTC
CSVSPPEETQYF
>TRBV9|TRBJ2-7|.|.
TGTGCCAGCAGCGTACTACCTGAAACCTACGAGCAGTACTTC
CASSVLPETYEQYF
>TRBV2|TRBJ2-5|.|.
TGTGCCAGCAGTGGGGGCTTGTACCAAGAGACCCAGTACTTC
CASSGGLYQETQYF
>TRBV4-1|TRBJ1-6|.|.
TGCGCCAGCAGCCACGACCCTTCAGGGAATCGCGATTCACCCCTCCACTTT
CASSHDPSGNRDSPLHF
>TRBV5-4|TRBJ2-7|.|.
TGTGCCAGCAGGAGGGGTTCCGGCTACTACGAGCAGTACTTC
CASRRGSGYYEQYF
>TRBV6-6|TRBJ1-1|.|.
TGTGCCAGCAGCAACCGGGCCAAGAACACTGAAGCTTTCTTT
CASSNRAKNTEAFF
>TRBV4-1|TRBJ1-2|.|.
TGCGCCAGCAGCCAAGACTTCTATGGCTACACCTTC
CASSQDFYGYTF
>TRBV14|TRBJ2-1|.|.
TGTGCCAGCAGCCCTCAATACAATGAGCAGTTCTTC
CASSPQYNEQFF
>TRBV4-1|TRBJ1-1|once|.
TGCGCCAGCAGCCAAGGGCCGGGTTTCACTGAAGCTTTCTTT
CASSQGPGFTEAFF
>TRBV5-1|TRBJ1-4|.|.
TGCGCCAGCAGCTTACCCGACACCTTTAATGAAAAACTGTTTTTT
CASSLPDTFNEKLFF
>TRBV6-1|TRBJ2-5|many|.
TGTGCCAGCAGTGAACTCGACCAAGAGACCCAGTACTTC
CASSELDQETQYF
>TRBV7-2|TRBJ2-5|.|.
TGTGCCAGCAGCGAAGGGCTCAGGGAGACCCAGTACTTC
CASSEGLRETQYF
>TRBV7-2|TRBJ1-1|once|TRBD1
TGTGCCAGCAGCTTGAGACAGGGTAAATGGACTGAAGCTTTCTTT
CASSLRQGKWTEAFF
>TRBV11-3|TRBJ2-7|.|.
TGTGCCAGCAGCTTCTGGACCGGGGACGAGCAGTACTTC
CASSFWTGDEQYF
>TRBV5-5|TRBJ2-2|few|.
TGTGCCAGCAGCTTGGATCGTCTAGCAGGCGGGGAGCTGTTTTTT
CASSLDRLAGGELFF
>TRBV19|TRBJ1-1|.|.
TGTGCCAGTAGTATACCCTTGGCAGCGCAGGCTTTCTTT
CASSIPLAAQAFF
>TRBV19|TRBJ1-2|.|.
TGTGCCAGTAGTATGATAGGGGGGTATGGCTACACCTTC
CASSMIGGYGYTF
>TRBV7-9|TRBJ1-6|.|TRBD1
TGTGCCAGCAGCGTTGACAGGGTTTCACCCCTCCACTTT
CASSVDRVSPLHF
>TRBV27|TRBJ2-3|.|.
TGTGCCAGTACGATGTCGCAGGGTGGTTTAATCACAGATACGCAGTATTTT
CASTMSQGGLITDTQYF
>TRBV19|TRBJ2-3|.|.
TGTGCCAGTAGTATAGGAGGAGGGGAGAACACAGATACGCAGTATTTT
CASSIGGGENTDTQYF
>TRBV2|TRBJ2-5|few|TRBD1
TGTGCCAGCAGTACAGGGGTTGGGGAGACCCAGTACTTC
CASSTGVGETQYF
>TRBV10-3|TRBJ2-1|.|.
TGTGCCATCCGAGCTCGGACTTACAATGAGCAGTTCTTC
CAIRARTYNEQFF
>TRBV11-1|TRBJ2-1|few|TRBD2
TGTGCCAGCAGCCCAGGGGGGACTAGCGGGGTCTACAATGAGCAGTTCTTC
CASSPGGTSGVYNEQFF
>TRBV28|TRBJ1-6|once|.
TGTGCCAGCACTCGAATTTCCGGGACGACCTATAATTCACCCCTCCACTTT
CASTRISGTTYNSPLHF
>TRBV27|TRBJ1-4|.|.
TGTGCCAGCAGTAGGGGGGCAAGGGAAAAACTGTTTTTT
CASSRGAREKLFF
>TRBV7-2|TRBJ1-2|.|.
TGTGCCAGCAGCTTAAGTGTCAGCGCCTATGGCTACACCTTC
CASSLSVSAYGYTF
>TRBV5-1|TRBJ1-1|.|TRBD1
TGCGCCAGCAGCTTGGCGGACAGGGTCTCGAGAGCTTTCTTT
CASSLADRVSRAFF
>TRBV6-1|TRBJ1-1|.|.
TGTGCCAGCAGAACGGACCCATCAGGGGTGACTGAAGCTTCCTTT
CASRTDPSGVTEASF
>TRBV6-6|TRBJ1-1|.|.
TGTGCCAGCAGTTACTCGCGACTCCGGAACACTGAAGCTTTCTTT
CASSYSRLRNTEAFF
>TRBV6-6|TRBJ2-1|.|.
TGTGCCAGCTCTATCGGGGATGAGCAGTTCTTC
CASSIGDEQFF
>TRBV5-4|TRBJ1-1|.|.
TGTGCCAGCAGTACTACCCTTGGACAGACGAACACTGAAGCTTTCTTT
CASSTTLGQTNTEAFF
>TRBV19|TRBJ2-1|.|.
TGTGCCAGTAGTTGGCGAGTAGGAGATGAGCAGTTCTTC
CASSWRVGDEQFF
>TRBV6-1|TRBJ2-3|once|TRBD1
TGTGCCAGCAGTGAATATGGACAGGGGCCAGATACGCAGTATTTT
CASSEYGQGPDTQYF
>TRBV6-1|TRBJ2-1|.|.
TGTGCCAGCAGGGAAGGACTGATCCCCAATGAGCAGTTCTTC
CASREGLIPNEQFF
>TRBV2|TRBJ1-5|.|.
TGTGCCAGCAGGAGAGATAGCAATCAGCCCCAGCATTTT
CASRRDSNQPQHF
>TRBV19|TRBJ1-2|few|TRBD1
TGTGCCAGTAGTAAGAGGGAACAGGGGTTTTATGGCTACACCTTC
CASSKREQGFYGYTF
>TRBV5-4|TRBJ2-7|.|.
TGTGCCAGCAGCTTGGAATGGGGCTACGAGCAGTACTTC
CASSLEWGYEQYF
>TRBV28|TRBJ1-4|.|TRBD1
TGTGCCAGCAGTTTCAGGGGGGGTAGTGTTTGGAGAGTGACTAATGAAAAACTGTTTTTT
CASSFRGGSVWRVTNEKLFF
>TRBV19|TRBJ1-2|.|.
TGTGCCGGAGATTTTGTTGGTGGCTACACCTTC
CAGDFVGGYTF